This T cell receptor (beta chain) was sequenced during a study of shared clonotypes between healthy human individuals. Study as a whole: Every donor yielded three CD4 naive, three CD4 memory, two CD8 naive and one CD8 memory plate.

Assay: immunoSEQ multiplex PCR; the TCRdb copy retains only in-frame clones and omits some. The table has over a million clones, approximately 96% seen once. The germline V gene has CDR1 LNHDA and CDR2 SQIVND (reference sequence). This CDR3 is built from 17 residues. V shed 6 bases, J shed 3 bases, and the junction held 12 bases outside the gene matches. Broader study findings: The rarefaction results pointed to incomplete sorted-subset sequencing despite large depth.

With regard to this clone: Its antigen is still unknown.

The genes are TRBV19 and TRBJ2-2; 8 nucleotides agree with TRBD1. The sample consisted of naive CD4+ T cells sorted from blood. Subset noted: CD45RA+ positively selected. The source is a man aged 30-40 years in good health. The CDR3 here is CASSDLRTGRHTGELFF. CDR3 nucleotide sequence: TGTGCCAGTAGCGACCTTCGGACAGGGCGGCACACCGGGGAGCTGTTTTTT.